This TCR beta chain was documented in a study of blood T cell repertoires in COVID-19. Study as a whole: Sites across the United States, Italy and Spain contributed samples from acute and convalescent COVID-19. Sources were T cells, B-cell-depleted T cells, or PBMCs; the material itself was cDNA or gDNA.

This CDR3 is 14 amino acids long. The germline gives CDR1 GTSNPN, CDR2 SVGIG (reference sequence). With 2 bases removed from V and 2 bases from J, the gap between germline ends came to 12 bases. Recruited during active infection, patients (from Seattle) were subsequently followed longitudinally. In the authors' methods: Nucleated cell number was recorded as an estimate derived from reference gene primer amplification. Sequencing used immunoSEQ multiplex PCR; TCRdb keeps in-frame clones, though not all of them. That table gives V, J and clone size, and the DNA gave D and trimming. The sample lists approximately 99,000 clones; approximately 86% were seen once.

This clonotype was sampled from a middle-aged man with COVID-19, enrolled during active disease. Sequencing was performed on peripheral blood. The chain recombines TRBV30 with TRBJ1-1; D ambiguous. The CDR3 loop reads CAWSISVRNTEAFF. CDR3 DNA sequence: TGTGCCTGGAGTATTAGTGTCCGTAACACTGAAGCTTTCTTT.